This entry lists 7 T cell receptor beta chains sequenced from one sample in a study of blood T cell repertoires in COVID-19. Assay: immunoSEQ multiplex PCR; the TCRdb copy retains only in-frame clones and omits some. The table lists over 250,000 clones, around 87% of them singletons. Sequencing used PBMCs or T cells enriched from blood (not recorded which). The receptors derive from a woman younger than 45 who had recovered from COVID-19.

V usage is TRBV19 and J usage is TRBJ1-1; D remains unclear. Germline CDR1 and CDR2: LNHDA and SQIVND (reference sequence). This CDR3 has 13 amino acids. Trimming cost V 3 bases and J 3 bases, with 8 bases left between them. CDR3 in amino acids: CASSIPGYTEAFF. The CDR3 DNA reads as TGTGCCAGTAGTATTCCCGGGTACACTGAAGCTTTCTTT.

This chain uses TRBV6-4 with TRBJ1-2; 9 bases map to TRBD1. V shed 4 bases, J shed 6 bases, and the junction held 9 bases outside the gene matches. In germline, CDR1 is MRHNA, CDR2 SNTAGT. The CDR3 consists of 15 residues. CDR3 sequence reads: CASSGTNRGLDGYTF. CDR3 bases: TGTGCCAGCAGTGGGACCAACAGGGGGCTGGATGGCTACACCTTC.

CDR3: CASSFRAGEQFF. The CDR3 DNA reads TGTGCCAGCAGTTTTAGGGCAGGGGAGCAGTTCTTC. The V gene is TRBV12-3 or TRBV12-4, the J gene TRBJ2-1, with D possibly matching TRBD1 (5 bases). The V end lost 3 bases, the J end lost 10 bases, and 10 bases lay between the germline ends. The CDR3 totals 12 residues.

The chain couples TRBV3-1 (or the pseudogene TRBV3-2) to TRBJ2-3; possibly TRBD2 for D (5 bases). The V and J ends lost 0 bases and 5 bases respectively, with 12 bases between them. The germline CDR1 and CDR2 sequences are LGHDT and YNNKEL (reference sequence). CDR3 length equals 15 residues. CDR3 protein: CASSQDGSAGDTQYF. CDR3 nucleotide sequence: TGTGCCAGCAGCCAAGATGGGAGCGCAGGAGATACGCAGTATTTT.

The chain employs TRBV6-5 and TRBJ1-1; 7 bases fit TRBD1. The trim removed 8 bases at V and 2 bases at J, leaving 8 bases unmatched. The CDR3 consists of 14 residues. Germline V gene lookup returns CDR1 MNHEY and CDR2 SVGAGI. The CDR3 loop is CASDRDSLNTEAFF. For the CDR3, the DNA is TGTGCCAGCGACCGGGACAGCCTAAACACTGAAGCTTTCTTT.

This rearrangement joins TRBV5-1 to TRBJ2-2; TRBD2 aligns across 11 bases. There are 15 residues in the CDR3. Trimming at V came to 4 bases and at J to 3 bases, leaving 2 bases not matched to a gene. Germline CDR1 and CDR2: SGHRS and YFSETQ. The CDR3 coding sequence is TGCGCCAGCAGCGCGGGACTAGCGGACACCGGGGAGCTGTTTTTT. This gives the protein CASSAGLADTGELFF. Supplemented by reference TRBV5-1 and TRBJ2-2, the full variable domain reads KAGVTQTPRYLIKTRGQQVTLSCSPISGHRSVSWYQQTPGQGLQFLFEYFSETQRNKGNFPGRFSGRQFSNSRSEMNVSTLELGDSALYLCASSAGLADTGELFFGEGSRLTVL.

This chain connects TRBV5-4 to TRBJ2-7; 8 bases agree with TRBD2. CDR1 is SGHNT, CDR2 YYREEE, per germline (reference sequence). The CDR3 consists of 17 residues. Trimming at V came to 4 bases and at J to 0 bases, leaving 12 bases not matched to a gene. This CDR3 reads CASSGLTGGPSSYEQYF. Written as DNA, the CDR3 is TGTGCCAGCAGCGGCTTAACGGGGGGGCCAAGCTCCTACGAGCAGTACTTC.